This T cell receptor beta chain was observed in a study of cytomegalovirus exposure and HLA in healthy donors. The PCR made use of 60 Vbeta and 13 Jbeta primers. Sequencing used immunoSEQ multiplex PCR; TCRdb keeps in-frame clones, though not all of them. Its table records roughly 120,000 clones. The V and J ends lost 5 bases and 6 bases, in that order; junction bases with no gene match: 8. Per the germline V gene, CDR1 is SEHNR and CDR2 is FQNEAQ (reference sequence). The CDR3 runs to 14 residues. For this clone: Its target is unknown.

Notes on the study in general: Sequencing likely caused a cluster of highly shared sequence variants.

What was sequenced was PBMCs. The sequence came from a man aged 18 to 35 in good health and CMV-seronegative. This chain connects TRBV7-9 to TRBJ1-1; 8 nucleotides align to TRBD1. The CDR3 here is CASSPINRGAEAFF. The CDR3 bases are TGTGCCAGCAGCCCGATAAACAGGGGGGCTGAAGCTTTCTTT.